These 19 T cell receptor beta chains share one sample of origin, sequenced in a study of blood T cell repertoires in COVID-19. This table comes from immunoSEQ multiplex PCR, and its TCRdb copy is limited to in-frame clones, with some not included. The sample records 200,000 to 250,000 clones, around nine tenths being singletons. Sequencing input: peripheral blood. The receptors derive from a woman in her sixties or seventies with acute or convalescent COVID-19.

The chain combines TRBV9 with TRBJ2-3; no clear D gene. Trimming stripped 0 bases from V and 0 bases from J, with 5 bases between. Germline CDR1 and CDR2: SGDLS and YYNGEE. The CDR3 totals 14 residues. The CDR3, as DNA: TGTGCCAGCAGCGTAGTCGGTAGCACAGATACGCAGTATTTT. Encoded protein: CASSVVGSTDTQYF.

This chain links TRBV27 with TRBJ1-6, with TRBD1 identical over 7 bases. V lost 8 bases and J lost 9; bases outside the gene matches: 10. From germline, CDR1 is MNHEY and CDR2 SMNVEV (reference sequence). The CDR3 is 14 residues long. CDR3 DNA sequence: TGTGCCAGCGCGCCCAGGGGGGTAGGTTCACCCCTCCACTTT. Protein sequence: CASAPRGVGSPLHF.

The J gene is TRBJ1-3, the V gene TRBV25-1, with unresolved D. V gave up 7 bases and J gave up 0 bases, with 10 bases separating them. This CDR3 region has 14 residues. In germline, CDR1 is MGHDK, CDR2 SYGVNS. The CDR3 sequence: CASKEQSSGNTIYF. The CDR3 nucleotides read TGTGCCAGCAAAGAACAGAGCTCTGGAAACACCATATATTTT.

The V and J genes are TRBV9 and TRBJ1-5; D possibly corresponds to TRBD1 (5 bases). CDR1 is SGDLS, CDR2 YYNGEE, per germline. Trimming left V 2 bases short and J 7 bases short, with 13 bases between. The CDR3 length is 14 residues. CDR3 coding DNA: TGTGCCAGCAGCGTCATAGGGGTCGGGCAGCCCCAGCATTTT. Amino acid sequence: CASSVIGVGQPQHF.

The chain is built from TRBV11-2 and TRBJ1-1, with D perhaps TRBD1 (5 bases). CDR3 length equals 13 residues. The V end lost 5 bases, the J end lost 2 bases, and 9 bases lay between the germline ends. In germline, CDR1 is SGHAT, CDR2 FQNNGV. Here the CDR3 DNA reads TGTGCCAGCAGCCGGCAGGGAAACACTGAAGCTTTCTTT. Translating gives CASSRQGNTEAFF.

The CDR3: CAISPRENTEAFF. In DNA form, the CDR3 reads TGTGCCATCAGCCCCCGGGAGAACACTGAAGCTTTCTTT. The chain has TRBV10-3 and TRBJ1-1, with unresolved D. Deletions cut 6 bases from V and 1 base from J, with 9 bases between. CDR1 is ENHRY and CDR2 is SYGVKD in the germline V gene. This CDR3 has 13 residues.

This sequence joins TRBV5-4 and TRBJ2-7; D remains ambiguous. Trimming took off 4 bases at V and 2 bases at J, with 13 bases between the two ends. CDR3 length: 14 amino acids. CDR1 and CDR2 (germline): SGHNT, YYREEE (reference sequence). In nucleotides, the CDR3 is TGTGCCAGCAGCAAGCAGGTAGACCCCTACGAGCAGTACTTC. This codes for CASSKQVDPYEQYF. Supplemented by reference TRBV5-4 and TRBJ2-7, the full variable domain reads ETGVTQSPTHLIKTRGQQVTLRCSSQSGHNTVSWYQQALGQGPQFIFQYYREEENGRGNFPPRFSGLQFPNYSSELNVNALELDDSALYLCASSKQVDPYEQYFGPGTRLTVT.

J is TRBJ2-7 and V is TRBV7-2, with 9 bases matching TRBD1. The CDR3 extends over 16 amino acids. With V trimmed by 1 base and J by 1 base, 5 bases remained unmatched. Germline V CDR1 and CDR2: SGHTA, FQGNSA. CDR3 sequence reads: CASSLVSGQGSYEQYF. CDR3 bases: TGTGCCAGCAGCTTAGTTTCGGGACAGGGTTCCTACGAGCAGTACTTC. Together with reference TRBV7-2 and TRBJ2-7, the CDR3 gives the full variable domain: GAGVSQSPSNKVTEKGKDVELRCDPISGHTALYWYRQSLGQGLEFLIYFQGNSAPDKSGLPSDRFSAERTGGSVSTLTIQRTQQEDSAVYLCASSLVSGQGSYEQYFGPGTRLTVT.

The gene calls are TRBV28 and TRBJ2-3; perhaps TRBD2 as D (7 bases). The CDR3 loop spans 14 amino acids. CDR1 and CDR2 (germline): MDHEN, SYDVKM. With 6 bases removed from V and 2 bases from J, the gap between germline ends came to 12 bases. The CDR3: CASREGGDTDTQYF. DNA for the CDR3: TGTGCCAGCAGGGAAGGGGGGGACACAGATACGCAGTATTTT.

This chain uses TRBV21-1 with TRBJ2-3; the table gives TRBD1 as D, unverified against the DNA. TRBV21-1 is a pseudogene. The CDR3 has 17 amino acids. Here the CDR3 reads CASSKAGQGAHTDTQYF. The CDR3 nucleotides are TGTGCCAGCAGCAAAGCCGGACAGGGGGCACACACAGATACGCAGTATTTT.

The chain recombines TRBV5-1 with TRBJ1-3, with TRBD1 matching 10 bases. Trimming at V came to 4 bases and at J to 4 bases, leaving 8 bases not matched to a gene. Germline CDR1 is SGHRS and CDR2 is YFSETQ. The CDR3 length is 16 residues. The CDR3 nucleotides read TGCGCCAGCAGCAACCGGGACAGGGGCTCCGGAAACACCATATATTTT. Its protein product is CASSNRDRGSGNTIYF.

This chain links TRBV24-1 with TRBJ2-7; tentative D call: TRBD1 (6 bases). Germline-derived CDR1 and CDR2 are KGHDR and SFDVKD. There are 16 residues in the CDR3. V was pared by 3 bases and J by 0 bases, with 14 bases between. The CDR3 bases are TGTGCCACCAGTGATATGGACAGCTCGGGCTCCTACGAGCAGTACTTC. Translating it yields CATSDMDSSGSYEQYF.

The chain employs TRBV5-4 and TRBJ1-1, with 7 bases that match TRBD1. CDR1 is SGHNT and CDR2 is YYREEE in the germline V gene (reference sequence). Losses at the gene ends were 4 bases for V and 4 bases for J; bases not matched to a gene: 13. The length of the CDR3 is 16 residues. The CDR3 DNA follows: TGTGCCAGCAGCCCAAGACAAGGGGGCGATGGCACTGAAGCTTTCTTT. Protein: CASSPRQGGDGTEAFF.

This CDR3 is CASSSLRGNIQYF. The CDR3 nucleotides read TGTGCCAGCAGTTCCCTCAGGGGGAACATTCAGTACTTC. This chain connects TRBV7-2 to TRBJ2-4; 7 bases map to TRBD1. Trimming took 6 bases from V and 7 from J; bases not matched to a gene: 6. The CDR3 is 13 residues long. The germline V gene encodes CDR1 SGHTA and CDR2 FQGNSA.

V usage is TRBV19 and J usage is TRBJ1-5; 7 positions agree with TRBD1. Germline assignment: CDR1 LNHDA and CDR2 SQIVND (reference sequence). The CDR3 runs to 15 residues. Trimming at V came to 7 bases and at J to 0 bases, leaving 6 bases not matched to a gene. The DNA of the CDR3 is TGTGCCAGTAACTCGGGACAGATTAGCAATCAGCCCCAGCATTTT. Translation gives CASNSGQISNQPQHF.

This chain uses TRBV30 with TRBJ1-2; TRBD1 aligns across 7 bases. The CDR3 length is 11 residues. The V gene end was trimmed by 2 bases and the J gene end by 8 bases; junction bases not matched to a gene: 2. The germline gives CDR1 GTSNPN, CDR2 SVGIG (reference sequence). In nucleotides, the CDR3 is TGTGCCTGGAGTACGGGACAGGGCTACACCTTC. Its translation is CAWSTGQGYTF.

The chain links TRBV7-2 to TRBJ1-6, with TRBD1 identical over 7 bases. CDR3 length: 16 amino acids. The V gene's germline CDR1 is SGHTA and CDR2 FQGNSA. J gave up 6 bases and V 0 bases, and 5 bases lay outside the gene matches. The CDR3 region is CASSLALRDSNSPLHF. CDR3 DNA sequence: TGTGCCAGCAGCTTAGCGCTCCGGGACAGTAATTCACCCCTCCACTTT.

J is TRBJ2-5 and V is TRBV11-3, with a possible D match to TRBD2 (5 bases). The CDR3 is made up of 13 amino acids. Germline assignment: CDR1 SGHNT and CDR2 YENEEA. Trimming shortened V by 0 bases and J by 4 bases, and 6 bases separated the two germline ends. The DNA for the CDR3 is TGTGCCAGCAGCTTAGAGGCGGGAGAGACCCAGTACTTC. Its translation: CASSLEAGETQYF.

This clone was picked up one time. The V and J genes are TRBV11-2 and TRBJ1-2; TRBD1 matches 8 bases. V trimming: 2 bases; J trimming: 6 bases; junction bases outside the gene matches: 11. The CDR3 is 16 amino acids. Germline assignment: CDR1 SGHAT and CDR2 FQNNGV. The CDR3 DNA sequence: TGTGCCAGCAGCTTACTTCTTTATCAGGGGGCGGATGGCTACACCTTC. This gives the protein CASSLLLYQGADGYTF.